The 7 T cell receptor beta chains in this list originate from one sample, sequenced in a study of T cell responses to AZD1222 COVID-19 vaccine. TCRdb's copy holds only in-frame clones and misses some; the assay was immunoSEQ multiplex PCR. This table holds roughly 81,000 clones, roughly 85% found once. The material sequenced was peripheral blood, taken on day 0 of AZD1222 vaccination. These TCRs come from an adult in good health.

The CDR3 here is CASSISSGGDSYNEQFF. CDR3 in DNA: TGTGCCAGTAGTATCTCCTCGGGGGGCGATTCCTACAATGAGCAGTTCTTC. The V gene is TRBV19, the J gene TRBJ2-1; possibly TRBD2 for D (7 bases). Looked up from germline, CDR1 is LNHDA and CDR2 is SQIVND (reference sequence). CDR3 length: 17 residues. The ends were cut back, 3 bases at V and 1 base at J, with 16 bases in the middle.

The CDR3, as DNA: TGTGCCAGCAGCCAAGTAACGACTAGCGGACACGAGCAGTACTTC. Its protein product is CASSQVTTSGHEQYF. The chain employs TRBV4-2 and TRBJ2-7, with 9 bases aligning to TRBD2. V lost 1 base to trimming and J lost 5 bases; unmatched junction nucleotides: 6. The CDR3 has 15 residues. In germline, CDR1 is LGHNA, CDR2 YNFKEQ.

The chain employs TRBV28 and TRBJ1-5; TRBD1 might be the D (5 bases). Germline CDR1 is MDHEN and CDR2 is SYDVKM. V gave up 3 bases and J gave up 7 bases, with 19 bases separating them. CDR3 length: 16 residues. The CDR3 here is CASSFGPGGGAQPQHF. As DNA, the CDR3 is TGTGCCAGCAGTTTTGGGCCAGGTGGTGGGGCGCAGCCCCAGCATTTT. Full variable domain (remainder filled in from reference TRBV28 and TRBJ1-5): DVKVTQSSRYLVKRTGEKVFLECVQDMDHENMFWYRQDPGLGLRLIYFSYDVKMKEKGDIPEGYSVSREKKERFSLILESASTNQTSMYLCASSFGPGGGAQPQHFGDGTRLSIL.

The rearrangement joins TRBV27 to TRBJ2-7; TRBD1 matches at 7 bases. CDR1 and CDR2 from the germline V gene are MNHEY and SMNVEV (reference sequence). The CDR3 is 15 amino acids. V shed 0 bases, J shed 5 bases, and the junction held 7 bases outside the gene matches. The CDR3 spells CASSLSRDSFNEQYF. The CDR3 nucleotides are TGTGCCAGCAGTTTATCACGGGACAGTTTCAACGAGCAGTACTTC.

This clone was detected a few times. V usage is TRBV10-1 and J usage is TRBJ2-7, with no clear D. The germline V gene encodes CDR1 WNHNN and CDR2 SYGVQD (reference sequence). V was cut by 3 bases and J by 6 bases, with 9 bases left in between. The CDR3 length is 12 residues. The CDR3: CASSDRRGEQYF. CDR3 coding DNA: TGCGCCAGCAGTGATAGGAGAGGCGAGCAGTACTTC.

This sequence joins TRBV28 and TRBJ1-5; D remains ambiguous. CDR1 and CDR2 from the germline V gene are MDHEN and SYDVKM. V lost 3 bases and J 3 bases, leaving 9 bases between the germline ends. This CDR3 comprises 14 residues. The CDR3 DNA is TGTGCCAGCAGTTTGATTGACGACAATCAGCCCCAGCATTTT. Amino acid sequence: CASSLIDDNQPQHF.

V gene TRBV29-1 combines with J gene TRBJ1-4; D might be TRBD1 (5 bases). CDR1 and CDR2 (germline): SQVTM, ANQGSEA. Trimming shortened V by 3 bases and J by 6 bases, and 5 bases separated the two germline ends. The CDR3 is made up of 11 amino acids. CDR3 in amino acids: CSVDRDEKLFF. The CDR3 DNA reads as TGCAGCGTTGACAGGGATGAAAAACTGTTTTTT.